One TCR beta chain is described in this entry. What it binds is unknown. In germline, CDR1 is SGHDT, CDR2 YYEEEE. The CDR3 runs to 12 residues. V shed 1 base, J shed 9 bases, and the junction held 4 bases outside the gene matches. These data belong to a study of beta chain features in type 1 diabetes. Study results and limitations: Diminished insertions and augmented deletions at VDJ junctions characterized type 1 diabetes patients.

The authors reverse transcribed all of the isolated RNA, so sequencing captured expressed TCRB transcripts. Clones were sequenced by immunoSEQ multiplex PCR, and TCRdb holds only the in-frame ones, with some missing. The sample consists of about 360,000 clones, approximately 12% of them appearing once. This chain links TRBV5-6 with TRBJ2-7; 7 nucleotides align to TRBD2. This clonotype was obtained from a man aged 18 to 35 in good health. The sequenced material came from naive CD4+ T cells from blood. The CDR3 loop reads CASSLSGERQYF. Written as DNA, the CDR3 is TGTGCCAGCAGCTTGAGCGGGGAAAGGCAGTACTTC.